This T cell receptor (beta chain) comes out of a study of T cells in Graves' hyperthyroidism and ophthalmopathy. This clonotype was seen more than once but under ten times. From RNA transcripts, TCR beta CDR3 regions were amplified. The primer set for the first-round RT-PCR of the TCR CDR3 was HTBI. One entry per CDR3 protein, called by TCRdb with MiXCR from the multiplex PCR reads. The repertoire includes around 500,000 distinct CDR3 sequences, roughly 15% of them detected once, and more than 11% sits in the top ten. The CDR3 has 15 residues. V dropped 0 bases and J dropped 2 bases, with 14 bases sitting between them. Germline assignment: CDR1 DFQATT and CDR2 SNEGSKA (reference sequence). The hyperthyroidism was newly diagnosed and had lasted under 2 months; the patients were aged 18 to 65. Uncontrolled infection, other autoimmune disease, pregnancy or lactation disqualified patients from enrolment. Clinical symptoms, serum thyroxine and TRAb, thyroid ultrasound and orbital computed tomography were used for the diagnoses.

The sequence was obtained from a woman aged 35 to 49 with Graves' hyperthyroidism. The J gene is TRBJ2-7, the V gene TRBV20-1; D may be TRBD1 (6 bases). Sequences were obtained from blood. DNA of the CDR3: TGCAGTGCTAGAGAAGGGGGACCCAAGACCTACGAGCAGTACTTC. Its translation is CSAREGGPKTYEQYF.